This record covers a single T cell receptor beta chain. Its antigen remains unidentified. As originally analysed: The distant-metastasis classifier for papillary thyroid cancer was built from CDR3 differences across clinicopathological groups. TCRdb re-called clones via MiXCR from the PCR reads. These V and J calls originate from TCRdb's pipeline instead of the authors' own analysis. This sample yields roughly 10,000 clones, of which roughly two fifths are seen a single time; about 16% belongs to the top ten. The entry originates in a study of metastatic and nonmetastatic thyroid tumors. Study-wide findings and caveats: Significantly higher TCR beta diversity was reportedly seen in malignant thyroid tumors than benign nodules, in blood and tumor.

Thyroid surgery was preceded by no treatment in any patient. This CDR3 comprises 17 residues. The germline V gene encodes CDR1 MNHEY and CDR2 SVGEGT. V dropped 0 bases and J dropped 8 bases, with 20 bases sitting between them. Sequencing was done on a sample of tumor tissue. This chain uses TRBV6-2 or TRBV6-3 with TRBJ2-1; D remains unclear. The receptor's source is a female donor with papillary thyroid cancer or a benign thyroid nodule (not recorded which). Some clones in this sample may be carry-over from other donors' samples. The CDR3 coding sequence is TGTGCCAGCAGTTACTCGACCACCCGCCAAGGCTTGTATGAGCAGTTCTTC. This codes for CASSYSTTRQGLYEQFF.